The table lists the clone carrying this TCR beta chain with a few counts. A second about 6 to 12 cycle PCR used barcoded and J-beta primers. TCRdb independently ran MiXCR on the 5' RACE reads; one entry per CDR3 protein. This table has 550,000 to 750,000 distinct CDR3 sequences, around a fifth appearing once. This entry comes from a study of blood T cells in healthy people across ages. The sequence was obtained from a man in his 70s in good health. Specimen: blood.

This CDR3 is CASKKGAQGSYEQYF. DNA for the CDR3: TGTGCCAGCAAAAAGGGGGCGCAGGGCTCCTACGAGCAGTACTTC. This chain joins TRBV2 and TRBJ2-7; 7 bases fit TRBD1. This CDR3 comprises 15 residues. The germline V gene has CDR1 SNHLY and CDR2 FYNNEI. Trimming took 7 bases from V and 0 from J; bases not matched to a gene: 9.